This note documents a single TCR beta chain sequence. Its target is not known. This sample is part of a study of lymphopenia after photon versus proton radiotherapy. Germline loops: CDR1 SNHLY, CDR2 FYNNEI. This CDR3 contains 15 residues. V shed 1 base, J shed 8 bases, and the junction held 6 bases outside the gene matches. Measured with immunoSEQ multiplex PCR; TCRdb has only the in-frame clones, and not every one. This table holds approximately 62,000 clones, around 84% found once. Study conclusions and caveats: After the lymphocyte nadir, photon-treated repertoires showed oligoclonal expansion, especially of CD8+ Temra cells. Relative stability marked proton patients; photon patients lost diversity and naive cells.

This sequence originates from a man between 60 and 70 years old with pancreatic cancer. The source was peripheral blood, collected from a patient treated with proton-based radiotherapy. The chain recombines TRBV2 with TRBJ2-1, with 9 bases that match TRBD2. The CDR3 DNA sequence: TGTGCCAGCAGTGAAGGAAGCGGGAGGCTCGATGAGCAGTTCTTC. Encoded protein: CASSEGSGRLDEQFF. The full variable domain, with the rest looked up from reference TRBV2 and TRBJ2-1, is EPEVTQTPSHQVTQMGQEVILRCVPISNHLYFYWYRQILGQKVEFLVSFYNNEISEKSEIFDDQFSVERPDGSNFTLKIRSTKLEDSAMYFCASSEGSGRLDEQFFGPGTRLTVL.